The source of this TCR beta chain is a study of CD8+CD57+ T cells in acquired aplastic anemia. About the research overall: Mean yield of DNA from sorted CD4+ and CD8+ cells was 3 to 3.5 ug.

TCR beta VDJ combinations and CDR3 sequences were profiled from genomic DNA. One entry per CDR3 protein, called by TCRdb with MiXCR from the reads. The table includes about 170,000 distinct CDR3 sequences, more than 45% detected once. Germline-derived CDR1 and CDR2 are DFQATT and SNEGSKA (reference sequence). This CDR3 is built from 11 residues. The study's findings and limits: Patients and controls had in common 25 to 35 CD8+ CDR3 sequences.

Comment on this clonotype: Its antigen is still unknown. The junction differs from germline at one of its ends, possibly a read error.

Sequencing involved patients with CD8+CD57+ cell expansion previously shown by flow cytometry. Severe acquired aplastic anemia was the diagnosis recorded for all patients. Patients were therapy-naive when their blood was sampled. This chain links TRBV20-1 with TRBJ2-1, with a tentative D call TRBD1 (5 bases). The sample comprised sorted CD4+, CD8+, or CD8+CD57+ T cells (not recorded which) from PBMCs. The TCR originated in a human donor with aplastic anemia. This CDR3 is CSARGSAGPVF. CDR3 sequence (DNA): TGCAGTGCTAGAGGGTCGGCAGGGCCGGTCTTC.